These 25 T cell receptor beta chains were all obtained from the same sample, sequenced in a study of CD8 T cells in Susac syndrome. Reverse transcription of about 0.5 to 1 ug RNA used random hexamers. TCRdb reanalysed the immunoSEQ multiplex PCR reads using MiXCR and keeps one entry per CDR3 protein. Of approximately 120,000 distinct CDR3 sequences listed, around nine tenths were seen once; the top ten hold around 0.24%. The sequenced sample consisted of CD8+ T cells from PBMCs. These receptor sequences come from a human donor with multiple sclerosis.

The rearrangement joins TRBV5-4 to TRBJ1-4; 11 positions agree with TRBD1. Unmatched junction bases numbered 7, after V lost 4 bases and J lost 8 bases. This CDR3 is built from 15 residues. Germline-derived CDR1 and CDR2 are SGHNT and YYREEE (reference sequence). For the CDR3, the DNA is TGTGCCAGCAGCCTCGGGACAGGGGGTGAAGAAAAACTGTTTTTT. Translated, it gives CASSLGTGGEEKLFF. Using reference TRBV5-4 and TRBJ1-4 for the parts outside the CDR3, the full variable domain is ETGVTQSPTHLIKTRGQQVTLRCSSQSGHNTVSWYQQALGQGPQFIFQYYREEENGRGNFPPRFSGLQFPNYSSELNVNALELDDSALYLCASSLGTGGEEKLFFGSGTQLSVL.

The chain carries TRBV2 and TRBJ2-3; no clear D. The CDR3 extends over 14 amino acids. Per germline, CDR1 SNHLY and CDR2 FYNNEI. V was pared by 7 bases and J by 0 bases, with 11 bases between. CDR3 in amino acids: CASTSELSTDTQYF. CDR3 DNA sequence: TGTGCCAGCACTAGTGAGCTGAGCACAGATACGCAGTATTTT.

The chain has TRBV29-1 and TRBJ2-7; a weak D match, TRBD1 (6 bases). The CDR3 sequence is 13 residues long. V lost 3 bases and J 2 bases, leaving 11 bases between the germline ends. Germline V gene sequence: CDR1 SQVTM, CDR2 ANQGSEA. The CDR3 DNA reads as TGCAGCGTTGAGGACAGCGGCACCTACGAGCAGTACTTC. This gives the protein CSVEDSGTYEQYF.

The chain uses TRBV4-3 and TRBJ1-1; D unresolved. V shed 0 bases and J shed 13 bases, with 15 bases lying between them. Germline CDR1 reads LGHNA; CDR2 reads YSLEER. The CDR3 is 13 amino acids. This CDR3 is CASSQDNRRSIFF. For the CDR3, the DNA is TGCGCCAGCAGCCAAGATAACAGACGAAGTATTTTCTTT.

The chain has TRBV20-1 and TRBJ1-1; TRBD1 agrees at 7 bases. The CDR3 consists of 16 residues. With V trimmed by 6 bases and J by 5 bases, 18 bases remained unmatched. From germline, CDR1 is DFQATT and CDR2 SNEGSKA (reference sequence). The CDR3 protein is CSARKSPAQGLTEAFF. The DNA for the CDR3 is TGCAGTGCCAGAAAGAGTCCGGCACAGGGGTTGACTGAAGCTTTCTTT.

V usage is TRBV28 and J usage is TRBJ2-3; D gene unclear. Trimming took off 3 bases at V and 0 bases at J, with 7 bases between the two ends. Germline assignment: CDR1 MDHEN and CDR2 SYDVKM. There are 14 residues in the CDR3. This CDR3 is CASSFGTSTDTQYF. CDR3 bases: TGTGCCAGCAGTTTCGGAACTAGCACAGATACGCAGTATTTT.

This chain connects TRBV7-9 to TRBJ2-5; no clear D gene. Per the germline V gene, CDR1 is SEHNR and CDR2 is FQNEAQ (reference sequence). Between the trimmed V and J ends, which lost 5 bases and 1 base, there was a span of 14 bases. The CDR3 is 15 residues long. The CDR3 region has the DNA TGTGCCAGCAGCGCCCATACAGTGGGCCAAGAGACCCAGTACTTC. It encodes CASSAHTVGQETQYF.

The chain employs TRBV7-9 and TRBJ2-7; perhaps TRBD2 as D (6 bases). The CDR3 totals 15 residues. Germline-derived CDR1 and CDR2 are SEHNR and FQNEAQ (reference sequence). Trimming took 5 bases from V and 2 from J, leaving 16 bases between them. CDR3 amino acids: CASSPSGTVTYEQYF. CDR3 nucleotides: TGTGCCAGCAGCCCCTCAGGGACTGTAACCTACGAGCAGTACTTC.

The chain carries TRBV27 and TRBJ1-2; 8 bases map to TRBD1. Unmatched junction bases numbered 6, after V lost 3 bases and J lost 9 bases. The CDR3 contains 13 residues. The germline V gene encodes CDR1 MNHEY and CDR2 SMNVEV (reference sequence). The CDR3, as DNA: TGTGCCAGCAGTTTCCAGGGGGCTGTTAGCTACACCTTC. Translation: CASSFQGAVSYTF.

This clonotype came up a few times. V usage is TRBV2 and J usage is TRBJ2-3; 11 nucleotides line up with TRBD2. The CDR3 runs to 17 residues. The V gene end was trimmed by 3 bases and the J gene end by 6 bases; junction bases not matched to a gene: 11. Germline V gives CDR1 SNHLY, CDR2 FYNNEI. CDR3 bases: TGTGCCAGCAGTGACCCTGAGACTAGCGGGGATTTTGATACGCAGTATTTT. This encodes CASSDPETSGDFDTQYF.

The chain is built from TRBV24-1 and TRBJ2-1; D is unclear. The CDR3 is made up of 14 amino acids. Germline V lookup: CDR1 KGHDR, CDR2 SFDVKD. V lost 1 base to trimming and J lost 7 bases, with 10 bases between them. In nucleotides, the CDR3 is TGTGCCACCAGTGATTTCGGAAGGGTAAATGAGCAGTTCTTC. Its translation: CATSDFGRVNEQFF.

The rearrangement uses TRBV5-6 and TRBJ2-7; TRBD1 matches at 7 bases. J lost 5 bases, V lost 5 bases, and 4 bases had no gene match. The CDR3 contains 12 residues. Germline assignment: CDR1 SGHDT and CDR2 YYEEEE. CDR3 sequence reads: CASRGTEDEQYF. DNA for the CDR3: TGTGCCAGCAGGGGGACAGAAGACGAGCAGTACTTC.

The chain is built from TRBV13 and TRBJ2-1, with D perhaps TRBD1 (6 bases). This CDR3 comprises 17 residues. The germline CDR1 and CDR2 sequences are PRHDT and FYEKMQ (reference sequence). V was cut by 5 bases and J by 2 bases, with 19 bases left in between. The CDR3 protein is CASSPALQGVAYNEQFF. The CDR3 DNA reads TGTGCCAGCAGCCCCGCCCTACAGGGAGTTGCCTACAATGAGCAGTTCTTC.

This clonotype was picked up one time. The J gene is TRBJ2-1, the V gene TRBV30; 8 bases match TRBD2. Losses at the gene ends were 1 base for V and 0 bases for J; bases not matched to a gene: 2. Germline CDR1 reads GTSNPN; CDR2 reads SVGIG (reference sequence). The CDR3 has 15 residues. As DNA, the CDR3 is TGTGCCTGGAGTGAAGGGACTAGCTCCTACAATGAGCAGTTCTTC. Amino acid sequence: CAWSEGTSSYNEQFF.

This clonotype was seen just once. The chain carries TRBV2 and TRBJ1-2; no clear D gene. Germline V gives CDR1 SNHLY, CDR2 FYNNEI. The CDR3 is made up of 10 amino acids. V was clipped by 7 bases and J by 8 bases, with 8 bases between them. The CDR3 sequence: CASIKYGYTF. Here the CDR3 DNA reads TGTGCCAGCATCAAATACGGCTACACCTTC.

The chain recombines TRBV5-1 with TRBJ2-7; 10 nucleotides agree with TRBD1. In germline, CDR1 is SGHRS, CDR2 YFSETQ. With V trimmed by 0 bases and J by 5 bases, 5 bases remained unmatched. The CDR3 is made up of 15 amino acids. CDR3 region: CASSLVGQGTDEQYF. The CDR3 DNA sequence: TGCGCCAGCAGCTTGGTGGGACAGGGGACCGACGAGCAGTACTTC.

The chain uses TRBV19 and TRBJ2-3; no definite D call. The CDR3 runs to 13 residues. Trimming removed 6 bases at V and 5 bases at J, with 12 bases between. CDR1 is LNHDA and CDR2 is SQIVND in the germline V gene (reference sequence). The CDR3 nucleotides read TGTGCCAGTAGCACGATGGATGGAGATACGCAGTATTTT. Translated: CASSTMDGDTQYF.

The rearrangement uses TRBV20-1 and TRBJ2-7, with D perhaps being TRBD1 or TRBD2 (5 bases each). Between the trimmed V and J ends, which lost 4 bases and 0 bases, there was a span of 13 bases. Germline lookup yields CDR1 DFQATT and CDR2 SNEGSKA (reference sequence). The CDR3 runs to 14 residues. This CDR3 is CSATGTESSYEQYF. CDR3 coding DNA: TGCAGTGCTACCGGGACGGAGAGCTCCTACGAGCAGTACTTC.

This chain joins TRBV6-5 and TRBJ2-5, with 7 bases fitting TRBD2. Germline V gene sequence: CDR1 MNHEY, CDR2 SVGAGI. With V trimmed by 5 bases and J by 3 bases, 6 bases remained unmatched. CDR3 length: 14 amino acids. CDR3 coding DNA: TGTGCCAGCAGTCCCTTGGGAGGGGAAGAGACCCAGTACTTC. Its translation is CASSPLGGEETQYF.

The genes are TRBV3-1 and TRBJ2-5, with D unclear. The CDR3 runs to 16 residues. Germline V lookup: CDR1 LGHDT, CDR2 YNNKEL (reference sequence). Between the trimmed V and J ends, which lost 4 bases and 5 bases, there was a span of 20 bases. The CDR3 nucleotides are TGTGCCAGCAGCCCATATAGGATAGTAGCCGGCGAGACCCAGTACTTC. Translating gives CASSPYRIVAGETQYF.

This chain links TRBV2 with TRBJ1-3; D gene uncertain. The CDR3 length is 13 residues. Trimming removed 8 bases from V and 1 base from J, with 9 bases in between. Germline values: CDR1 SNHLY, CDR2 FYNNEI. The CDR3 spells CASLGFSGNTIYF. The CDR3 bases are TGTGCCAGCCTCGGGTTTTCTGGAAACACCATATATTTT.

The rearrangement joins TRBV2 to TRBJ1-5, with 8 positions matching TRBD1. Germline-derived CDR1 and CDR2 are SNHLY and FYNNEI. The V gene end was trimmed by 1 base and the J gene end by 6 bases; junction bases not matched to a gene: 11. The length of the CDR3 is 17 residues. Here the CDR3 reads CASSEELAGGGGQPQHF. The CDR3 bases are TGTGCCAGCAGTGAAGAGCTGGCAGGGGGCGGTGGTCAGCCCCAGCATTTT.

V gene TRBV2 combines with J gene TRBJ1-4; 9 positions agree with TRBD1. Germline V gives CDR1 SNHLY, CDR2 FYNNEI. The CDR3 totals 14 residues. The ends lost 6 bases at V and 8 bases at J; junction bases unmatched: 7. The CDR3 sequence: CASSPGTGWEKLFF. In DNA, the CDR3 is TGTGCCAGCAGCCCTGGGACAGGGTGGGAAAAACTGTTTTTT.

This clonotype was counted once. The chain recombines TRBV4-2 with TRBJ2-7; TRBD2 aligns across 11 bases. The ends lost 0 bases at V and 5 bases at J; junction bases unmatched: 3. Germline V gene data show CDR1 as LGHNA and CDR2 as YNFKEQ. The CDR3 runs to 15 residues. The CDR3 reads CASSQELLAGDEQYF. The CDR3 DNA is TGTGCCAGCAGCCAAGAATTACTAGCGGGAGACGAGCAGTACTTC.

This chain's CDR3 is CASSIAAPYNEQFF. Written as DNA, the CDR3 is TGTGCCAGTAGTATAGCGGCCCCATACAATGAGCAGTTCTTC. This rearrangement joins TRBV19 to TRBJ2-1; D unresolved. CDR3 size: 14 residues. Trimming removed 1 base from V and 4 bases from J, with 8 bases in between. Germline loops: CDR1 LNHDA, CDR2 SQIVND (reference sequence).